These T cell receptor beta chains were read from a single sample in a study of T cell responses to AZD1222 COVID-19 vaccine. TCRdb keeps only in-frame clones here, not all; method: immunoSEQ multiplex PCR. The repertoire holds around 150,000 clones, with approximately 92% as singletons. The source material was peripheral blood, sampled 28 days after the second AZD1222 dose. The receptors were sampled from an adult who received the AZD1222 COVID-19 vaccine. CDR3s include the opening cysteine and the closing phenylalanine or tryptophan. Each record gives: clone size, J gene, V gene, CDR3 protein. Clone size is shown for a subset of rows, as once, few, many or a class of expanded clone.

- | TRBJ1-1 | TRBV30 | CAWSTDIRMNTEAFF
- | TRBJ2-7 | TRBV30 | CAWSPRAYPYEQYF
- | TRBJ2-7 | TRBV24-1 | CATSDQSSGGPYEQYF
- | TRBJ1-2 | TRBV12-3/TRBV12-4 | CAILTGSGYTF
few | TRBJ2-7 | TRBV5-4 | CASTPTSEAGYEQYF
- | TRBJ2-2 | TRBV7-2 | CASSPMSDTGELFF
- | TRBJ1-2 | TRBV18 | CASSPWTGTQSNYGYTF
- | TRBJ2-2 | TRBV5-1 | CASRPRLAGDGTGELFF
- | TRBJ1-5 | TRBV27 | CASSLSGGVNQPQHF
- | TRBJ1-1 | TRBV15 | CAASTGPNTEAFF
- | TRBJ2-6 | TRBV3-1/TRBV3-2 | CASSQLAGGANVLTF
few | TRBJ2-5 | TRBV7-9 | CASSLSQGWQETQYF
- | TRBJ2-1 | TRBV18 | CASSYLAGVGDEQFF
- | TRBJ2-5 | TRBV5-4 | CASSLVASGSGETQYF
- | TRBJ2-7 | TRBV3-1/TRBV3-2 | CASSRGRGTGNYEQYF
- | TRBJ2-7 | TRBV5-1 | CASSARTSGFYEQYF
- | TRBJ1-1 | TRBV12-5 | CASGPPSRDTEAFF
- | TRBJ1-2 | TRBV29-1 | CSVQGDLEMGYTF
- | TRBJ2-5 | TRBV12-5 | CASGLQALAGEVGTQYF
- | TRBJ2-5 | TRBV10-2 | CASSHAQLAGGETQYF
- | TRBJ2-2 | TRBV2 | CASRPPSTSPGELFF
- | TRBJ1-1 | TRBV11-2 | CASSRQQGNTEAFF
- | TRBJ1-6 | TRBV5-4 | CASSVGQGINSPLHF
- | TRBJ2-3 | TRBV6-1 | CASSEVGGRAGDTQYF
once | TRBJ1-3 | TRBV3-1/TRBV3-2 | CASSQGTPSSGNTIYF
- | TRBJ1-1 | TRBV28 | CASSLVRSNTEAFF
- | TRBJ2-7 | TRBV29-1 | CSVVYDNRYEQYF
- | TRBJ1-1 | TRBV5-1 | CASSSPQGVNTEAFF
- | TRBJ1-5 | TRBV2 | CASISGTGDNQPQHF
- | TRBJ1-3 | TRBV14 | CASSQIGIAGNTIYF
- | TRBJ1-2 | TRBV6-5 | CASSSGTGGINGYTF
once | TRBJ1-6 | TRBV30 | CAWKGGGNSPLHF
- | TRBJ2-3 | TRBV7-7 | CASSAGTGYTDTQYF
- | TRBJ2-1 | TRBV19 | CASSIEGSGRYNEQFF
once | TRBJ1-2 | TRBV5-1 | CASSTGTGNYGYTF
- | TRBJ2-1 | TRBV5-4 | CASSFGQGAHNEQFF
- | TRBJ1-2 | TRBV6-6 | CASSYLRGRDYGYTF
- | TRBJ2-1 | TRBV7-2 | CASSLEDSLGQFF
- | TRBJ1-5 | TRBV6-6 | CASSWDRFNQPQHF
- | TRBJ1-5 | TRBV10-3 | CAIGRVGDSNQPQHF
- | TRBJ1-3 | TRBV7-8 | CASSVLQKQGASGNTIYF
- | TRBJ2-7 | TRBV27 | CASSSSTGGINEQYF
- | TRBJ1-3 | TRBV11-2 | CASSLGVAGNTIYF
- | TRBJ2-3 | TRBV7-9 | CASSSAIDTQYF
- | TRBJ2-7 | TRBV6-5 | CASSYSSDRWEQYF
- | TRBJ2-7 | TRBV21-1 | CASSNPGTGSYEQYF
- | TRBJ1-1 | TRBV5-6 | CASSPTGRTPNTEAFF
- | TRBJ1-4 | TRBV27 | CASSLYRFRGEGIEKLFF
- | TRBJ2-1 | TRBV24-1 | CATSDIWTTDLGSRDEQFF
- | TRBJ1-1 | TRBV19 | CASSNYGTFTEAFF
- | TRBJ2-7 | TRBV3-1/TRBV3-2 | CASSRLSYEQYF
- | TRBJ2-3 | TRBV29-1 | CSVARRGIGVGTDTQYF
once | TRBJ1-5 | TRBV19 | CASSSPRGRVIQPQHF
few | TRBJ2-7 | TRBV27 | CASSVTSGAYEQYF